The rows below give T cell receptor beta chains drawn from one sample of a study of Graves' ophthalmopathy and Graves' hyperthyroidism. TCRdb reprocessed the multiplex PCR reads with MiXCR, giving one entry per CDR3 protein. The sample includes 560,000 or so distinct CDR3 sequences, under 45% of them seen just once. Sequencing used peripheral blood or thyroid tissue (not recorded which). The receptors come from an adult man with Graves' hyperthyroidism. CDR3s include the opening cysteine and the closing phenylalanine or tryptophan. The D gene is left open where the match is weak. Clone size is given for some rows only: seen once, a few or many times, or a class if the clone is expanded.

TRBJ1-4	TRBV25-1	TRBD1	14	many	CASSENRGNEKLFF	TGTGCCAGCAGTGAAAACAGGGGTAATGAAAAACTGTTTTTT
TRBJ2-7	TRBV6-5	TRBD1	16	NA	CASSVATGSFSYEQYF	TGTGCCAGCAGTGTGGCGACAGGGAGTTTCTCCTACGAGCAGTACTTC
TRBJ1-4	TRBV14	NA	11	many	CASSHRQELFF	TGTGCCAGCAGCCACAGACAGGAACTGTTTTTT
TRBJ2-2	TRBV5-1	NA	13	NA	CASVPMDTGELFF	TGCGCCAGCGTCCCCATGGACACCGGGGAGCTGTTTTTT
TRBJ1-1	TRBV7-9	NA	15	many	CASSIDSSLNTEAFF	TGTGCCAGCAGCATCGACAGTTCCTTGAACACTGAAGCTTTCTTT
TRBJ1-5	TRBV10-3	NA	14	many	CAISEGRDNQPQHF	TGTGCCATCAGTGAGGGGCGGGACAATCAGCCCCAGCATTTT
TRBJ1-1	TRBV5-6	NA	14	many	CASSFAGRNTEAFF	TGTGCCAGCAGCTTTGCGGGGAGGAACACTGAAGCTTTCTTT
TRBJ1-1	TRBV7-3	NA	16	many	CASSLISLGTNTEAFF	TGTGCCAGCAGCTTAATATCGCTGGGCACGAACACTGAAGCTTTCTTT
TRBJ1-3	TRBV5-1	TRBD1	16	NA	CASSLAGGISGNTIYF	TGCGCCAGCAGCTTGGCAGGGGGGATCTCTGGAAACACCATATATTTT
TRBJ1-6	TRBV10-3	NA	17	many	CASSDRAGVKHNSPLHF	TGTGCCAGCAGTGATAGGGCAGGGGTAAAGCATAATTCACCCCTCCACTTT
TRBJ2-5	TRBV5-1	NA	14	many	CASSLVPRNQPQYF	TGCGCCAGCAGCTTAGTCCCTAGGAACCAGCCCCAGTACTTC
TRBJ1-1	TRBV5-8	NA	16	NA	CASSLDGRVLGTEAFF	TGTGCCAGCAGCTTGGACGGTCGGGTTTTGGGCACTGAAGCTTTCTTT
TRBJ2-5	TRBV2	NA	10	many	CASRFETQYF	TGTGCCAGCAGGTTTGAGACCCAGTACTTC
TRBJ2-2	TRBV5-4	TRBD2	18	NA	CASSLRGTSGRNTGELFF	TGTGCCAGCAGCTTGAGGGGGACTAGCGGGAGAAACACCGGGGAGCTGTTTTTT
TRBJ1-1	TRBV12-3/TRBV12-4	TRBD1	14	few	CASSLGTANTEALF	TGTGCCAGCAGTCTAGGGACAGCGAATACTGAAGCTCTCTTT
TRBJ1-6	TRBV2	TRBD1	14	NA	CASRAGGIGSPLHF	TGTGCCAGCAGGGCAGGGGGCATCGGTTCACCCCTCCACTTT
TRBJ1-5	TRBV5-5	TRBD1	15	NA	CASSSDRQGYQPQHF	TGTGCCAGCAGCTCGGACCGACAGGGGTATCAGCCCCAGCATTTT
TRBJ2-5	TRBV12-3/TRBV12-4	TRBD2	18	NA	CASSLSTSGRVHQETQYF	TGTGCCAGCAGTTTATCCACTAGCGGGAGGGTACACCAAGAGACCCAGTACTTC